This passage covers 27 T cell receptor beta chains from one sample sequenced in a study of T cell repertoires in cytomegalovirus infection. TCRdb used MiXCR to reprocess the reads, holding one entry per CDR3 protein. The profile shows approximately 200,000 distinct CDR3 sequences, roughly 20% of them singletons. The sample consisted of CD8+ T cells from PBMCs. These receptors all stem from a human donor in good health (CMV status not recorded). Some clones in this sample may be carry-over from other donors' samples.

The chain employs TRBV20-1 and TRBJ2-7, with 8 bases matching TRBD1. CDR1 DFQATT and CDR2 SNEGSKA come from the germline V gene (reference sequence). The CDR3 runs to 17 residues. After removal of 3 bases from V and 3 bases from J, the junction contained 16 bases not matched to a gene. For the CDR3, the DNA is TGCAGTGCTAGGCGACAGGGGAAGGTCGAGCCCAGCTACGAGCAGTACTTC. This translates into CSARRQGKVEPSYEQYF.

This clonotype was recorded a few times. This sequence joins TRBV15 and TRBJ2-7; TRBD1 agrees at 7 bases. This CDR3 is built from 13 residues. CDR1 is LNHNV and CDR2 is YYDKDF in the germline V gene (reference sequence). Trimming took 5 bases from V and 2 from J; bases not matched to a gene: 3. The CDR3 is CATSQGTAYEQYF. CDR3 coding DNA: TGTGCCACCAGCCAGGGGACAGCCTACGAGCAGTACTTC.

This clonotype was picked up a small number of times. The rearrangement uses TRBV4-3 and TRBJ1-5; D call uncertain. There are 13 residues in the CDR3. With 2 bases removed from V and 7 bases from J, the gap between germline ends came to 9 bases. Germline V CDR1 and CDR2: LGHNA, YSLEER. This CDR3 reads CASSQRLGQPQHF. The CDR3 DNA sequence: TGCGCCAGCAGCCAACGACTGGGACAGCCCCAGCATTTT.

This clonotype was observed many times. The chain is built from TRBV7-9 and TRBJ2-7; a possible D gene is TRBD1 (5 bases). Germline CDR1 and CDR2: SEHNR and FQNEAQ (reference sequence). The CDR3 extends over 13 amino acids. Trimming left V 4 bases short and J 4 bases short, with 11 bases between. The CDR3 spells CASSSRQLYEQYF. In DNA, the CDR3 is TGTGCCAGCAGCTCCCGACAGTTATACGAGCAGTACTTC.

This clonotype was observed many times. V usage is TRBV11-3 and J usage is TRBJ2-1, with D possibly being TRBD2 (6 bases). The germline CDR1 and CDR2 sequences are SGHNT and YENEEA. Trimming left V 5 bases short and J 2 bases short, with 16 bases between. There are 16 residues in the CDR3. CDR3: CASSKTGGDPYNEQFF. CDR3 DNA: TGTGCCAGCAGCAAGACCGGGGGAGACCCCTACAATGAGCAGTTCTTC.

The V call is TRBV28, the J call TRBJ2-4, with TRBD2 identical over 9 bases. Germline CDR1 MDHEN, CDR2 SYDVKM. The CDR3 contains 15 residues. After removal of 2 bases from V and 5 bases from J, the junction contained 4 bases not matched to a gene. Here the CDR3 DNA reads TGTGCCAGCAGTTTAGCGGGGGGGCCCGAAAACATTCAGTACTTC. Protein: CASSLAGGPENIQYF.

The CDR3 coding sequence is TGTGCCAGCAGCCCGTACAAAGCGGGGGGGGGTGAGCAGTTCTTC. It is translated as CASSPYKAGGGEQFF. The chain combines TRBV7-2 with TRBJ2-1; 10 bases map to TRBD2. The CDR3 length is 15 residues. V lost 5 bases and J lost 9; bases outside the gene matches: 10. Per germline, CDR1 SGHTA and CDR2 FQGNSA.

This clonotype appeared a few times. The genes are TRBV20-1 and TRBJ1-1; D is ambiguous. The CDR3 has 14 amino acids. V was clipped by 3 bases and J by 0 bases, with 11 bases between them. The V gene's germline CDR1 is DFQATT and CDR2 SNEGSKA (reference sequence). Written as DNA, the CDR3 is TGCAGTGCTAGCAGACACTTCATGAACACTGAAGCTTTCTTT. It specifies CSASRHFMNTEAFF.

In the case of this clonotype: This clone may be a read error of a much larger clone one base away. CDR3 nucleotides: TGTGCCAGCAGCTTAGTTATCGCCAGCGGGGCCTACAATGAGCAGTTCTTC. This sequence encodes CASSLVIASGAYNEQFF. V and J are TRBV7-2 and TRBJ2-1; 7 nucleotides match TRBD2. J lost 2 bases, V lost 1 base, and 8 bases had no gene match. Germline V gene data show CDR1 as SGHTA and CDR2 as FQGNSA. This CDR3 contains 17 residues.

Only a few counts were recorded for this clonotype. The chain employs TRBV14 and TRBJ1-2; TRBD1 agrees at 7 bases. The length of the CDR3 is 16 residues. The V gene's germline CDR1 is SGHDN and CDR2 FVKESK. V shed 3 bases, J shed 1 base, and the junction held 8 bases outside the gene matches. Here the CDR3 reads CASSQTGTAFNYGYTF. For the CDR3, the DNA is TGTGCCAGCAGCCAGACCGGGACAGCATTTAACTATGGCTACACCTTC.

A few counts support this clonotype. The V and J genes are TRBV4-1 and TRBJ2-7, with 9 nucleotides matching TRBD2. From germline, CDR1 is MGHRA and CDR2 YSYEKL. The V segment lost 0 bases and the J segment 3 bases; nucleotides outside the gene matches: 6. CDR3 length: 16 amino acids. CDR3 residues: CASSQDPAGGRYEQYF. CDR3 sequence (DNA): TGCGCCAGCAGCCAAGATCCGGCGGGGGGGCGCTACGAGCAGTACTTC.

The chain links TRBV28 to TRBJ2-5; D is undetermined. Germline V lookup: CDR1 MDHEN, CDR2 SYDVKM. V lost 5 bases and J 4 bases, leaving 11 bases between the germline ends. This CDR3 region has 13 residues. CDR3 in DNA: TGTGCCAGCAGTATCCCAGGTGGAGAGACCCAGTACTTC. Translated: CASSIPGGETQYF.

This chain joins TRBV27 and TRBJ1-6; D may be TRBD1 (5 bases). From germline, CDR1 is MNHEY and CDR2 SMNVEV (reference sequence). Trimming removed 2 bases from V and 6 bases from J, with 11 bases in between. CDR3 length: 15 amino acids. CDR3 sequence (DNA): TGTGCCAGCAGTTTAGGCCTGGGACTTAATTCACCCCTCCACTTT. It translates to CASSLGLGLNSPLHF.

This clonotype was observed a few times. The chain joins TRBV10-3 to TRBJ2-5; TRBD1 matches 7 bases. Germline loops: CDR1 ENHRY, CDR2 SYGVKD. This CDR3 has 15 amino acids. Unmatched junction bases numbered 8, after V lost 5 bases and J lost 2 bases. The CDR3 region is CAISSIGTDQETQYF. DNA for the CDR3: TGTGCCATCAGTAGTATTGGGACAGATCAAGAGACCCAGTACTTC.

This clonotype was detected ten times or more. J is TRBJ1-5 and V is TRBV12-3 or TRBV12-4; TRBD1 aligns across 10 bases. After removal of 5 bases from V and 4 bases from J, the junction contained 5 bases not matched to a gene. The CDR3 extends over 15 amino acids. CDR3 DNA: TGTGCCAGCAGTCCGACAGGGGGCTTTAATCAGCCCCAGCATTTT. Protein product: CASSPTGGFNQPQHF.

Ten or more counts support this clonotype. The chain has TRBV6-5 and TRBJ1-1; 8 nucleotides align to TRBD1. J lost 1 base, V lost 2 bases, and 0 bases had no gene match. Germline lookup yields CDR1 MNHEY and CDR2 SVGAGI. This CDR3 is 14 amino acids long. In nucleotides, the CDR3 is TGTGCCAGCAGTTACGGACAGGGGAACACTGAAGCTTTCTTT. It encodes CASSYGQGNTEAFF.

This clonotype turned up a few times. DNA for the CDR3: TGTGCCAGCAGTTTATCCCCCCTTCCAGGGCGCTATGGCTACACCTTC. Its protein product is CASSLSPLPGRYGYTF. The chain employs TRBV28 and TRBJ1-2; a weak D match, TRBD1 (5 bases). From germline, CDR1 is MDHEN and CDR2 SYDVKM. The CDR3 contains 16 residues. Trimming removed 1 base from V and 4 bases from J, with 16 bases in between.

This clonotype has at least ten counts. The CDR3 loop is CASSLDVKTTSGGTSSSYEQYF. Here the CDR3 DNA reads TGTGCCAGCAGCTTAGACGTCAAAACTACTAGCGGGGGGACGTCGAGCTCCTACGAGCAGTACTTC. V and J are TRBV7-6 and TRBJ2-7, with 12 bases lining up with TRBD2. Losses at the gene ends were 1 base for V and 0 bases for J; bases not matched to a gene: 19. Germline V gene lookup returns CDR1 SGHVS and CDR2 FNYEAQ. The CDR3 spans 22 residues.

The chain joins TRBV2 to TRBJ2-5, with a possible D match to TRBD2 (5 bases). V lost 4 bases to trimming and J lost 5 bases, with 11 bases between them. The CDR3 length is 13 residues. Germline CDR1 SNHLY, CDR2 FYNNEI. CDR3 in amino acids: CASSVDSKETQYF. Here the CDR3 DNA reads TGTGCCAGCAGTGTGGACTCAAAGGAGACCCAGTACTTC.

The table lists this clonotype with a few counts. CDR3 bases: TGTGCCAGCAGTTTAGCGGGGGGAAATTACCAAGAGACCCAGTACTTC. Residues: CASSLAGGNYQETQYF. The chain employs TRBV27 and TRBJ2-5, with 8 bases matching TRBD2. V gave up 2 bases and J gave up 0 bases; unmatched junction bases: 5. Germline V gene data show CDR1 as MNHEY and CDR2 as SMNVEV (reference sequence). CDR3 length equals 16 residues.

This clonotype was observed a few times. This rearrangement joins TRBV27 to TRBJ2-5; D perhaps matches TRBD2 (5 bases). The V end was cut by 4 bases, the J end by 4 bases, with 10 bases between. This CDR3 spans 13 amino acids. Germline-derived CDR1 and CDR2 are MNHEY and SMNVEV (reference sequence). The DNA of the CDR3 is TGTGCCAGCAGTTCTCTCAGCGGAGAGACCCAGTACTTC. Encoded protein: CASSSLSGETQYF.

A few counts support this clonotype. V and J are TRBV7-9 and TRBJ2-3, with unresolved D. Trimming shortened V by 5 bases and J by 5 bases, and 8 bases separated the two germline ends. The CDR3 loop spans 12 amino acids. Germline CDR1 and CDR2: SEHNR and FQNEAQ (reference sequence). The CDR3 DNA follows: TGTGCCAGCAGCCCCATCTTAGATACGCAGTATTTT. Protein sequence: CASSPILDTQYF.

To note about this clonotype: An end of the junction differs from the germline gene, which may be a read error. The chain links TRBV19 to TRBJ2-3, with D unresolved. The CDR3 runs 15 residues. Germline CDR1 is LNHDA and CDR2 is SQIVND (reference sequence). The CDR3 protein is CASSIDGPTPDTQYF. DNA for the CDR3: TGTGCCAGTAGCATAGACGGCCCGACCCCAGATACGCAGTATTTT.

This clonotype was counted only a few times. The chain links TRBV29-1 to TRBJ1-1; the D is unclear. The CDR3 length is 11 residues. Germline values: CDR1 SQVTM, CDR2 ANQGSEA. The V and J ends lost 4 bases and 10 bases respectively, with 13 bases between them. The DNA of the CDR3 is TGCAGCGTTGCCAAAGAGGTCGGAGCTTTCTTT. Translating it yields CSVAKEVGAFF.

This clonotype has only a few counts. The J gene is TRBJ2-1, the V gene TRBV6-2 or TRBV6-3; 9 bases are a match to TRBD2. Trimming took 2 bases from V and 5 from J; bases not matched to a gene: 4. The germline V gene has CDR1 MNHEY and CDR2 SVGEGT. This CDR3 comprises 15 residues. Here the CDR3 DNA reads TGTGCCAGCAGTTACGGGGCGGGGGGGAACAATGAGCAGTTCTTC. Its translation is CASSYGAGGNNEQFF.

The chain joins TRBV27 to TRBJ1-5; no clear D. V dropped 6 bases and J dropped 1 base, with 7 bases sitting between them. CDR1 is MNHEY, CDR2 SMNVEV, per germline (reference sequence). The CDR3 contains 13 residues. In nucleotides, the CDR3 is TGTGCCAGCAGGGGCTCGAGCAATCAGCCCCAGCATTTT. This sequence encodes CASRGSSNQPQHF.

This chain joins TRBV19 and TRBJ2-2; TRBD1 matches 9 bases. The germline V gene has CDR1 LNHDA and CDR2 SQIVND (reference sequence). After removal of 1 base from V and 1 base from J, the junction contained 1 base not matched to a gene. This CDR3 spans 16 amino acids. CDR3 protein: CASSIGGQGNTGELFF. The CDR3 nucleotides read TGTGCCAGTAGTATAGGGGGACAGGGGAACACCGGGGAGCTGTTTTTT.